This entry features one T cell receptor (beta chain) sequence. TCRdb recomputed calls from the 5' RACE reads with MiXCR, one row per CDR3 protein. Here the sample spans 1.5 million to 2 million distinct CDR3 sequences, about 32% being singletons. This entry comes from a study of identical twins. Germline CDR1 reads MNHEY; CDR2 reads SMNVEV (reference sequence). The V gene lost 10 bases and the J gene lost 5 bases, with 18 bases spanning the gap. This CDR3 has 15 amino acids. The specimen sequenced was cord blood. This rearrangement joins TRBV27 to TRBJ1-6; D ambiguous. This clonotype was obtained from a newborn girl in good health. CDR3 residues: CATTDGPVNNSPLHF. CDR3 in DNA: TGTGCCACTACGGACGGGCCCGTCAATAATTCACCCCTCCACTTT.